This T cell receptor (beta chain) was found in a study of cytomegalovirus exposure and HLA in healthy donors. Germline loops: CDR1 MNHEY, CDR2 SVGAGI. This CDR3 has 14 amino acids. Note on this clone: Its cognate antigen is unknown. The junction differs from germline at one of its ends, possibly a read error.

Researchers ran the PCR with 60 Vbeta and 13 Jbeta primers. The protocol was immunoSEQ multiplex PCR, while the TCRdb copy is restricted to in-frame clones and leaves out a portion. The table lists 150,000 to 200,000 clones, 65% to 85% of them singletons. Study-wide findings and caveats: Later analysis placed DRB1 highest and HLA-C lowest in TCR association rates, which differed by HLA locus.

The TCR comes from a man aged 60-69 years in good health and CMV-seronegative. The chain joins TRBV6-5 to TRBJ2-1; 8 nucleotides line up with TRBD1. The specimen was PBMCs. This chain's CDR3 is CARRGRRTYNEQFF. CDR3 bases: TGTGCCCGCAGGGGGCGCCGAACCTACAATGAGCAGTTCTTC.